These 7 T cell receptor beta chains originate from one sample sequenced in a study of human T cells and chemical hapten exposure. Documented time point: pre-sensitization, week 0. As for treatment: therapeutic diphenylcyclopropenone sensitization with weekly scalp DPC. MiXCR was run by TCRdb on the RACE reads, yielding one entry per CDR3 protein. The table lists 240,000 or so distinct CDR3 sequences, more than 6.5% of them singletons. Here the sequenced sample was whole blood, taken in connection with sensitization to the hapten diphenylcyclopropenone (DPC). These receptor sequences come from a woman aged 40-49 years with alopecia areata. Some clones in this sample may be carry-over from other donors' samples.

This clonotype was counted ten times or more. V gene TRBV6-2 or TRBV6-3 combines with J gene TRBJ2-1, with 7 bases that match TRBD2. V lost 6 bases to trimming and J lost 8 bases; unmatched junction nucleotides: 10. This CDR3 region has 14 residues. Germline CDR1 and CDR2: MNHEY and SVGEGT. CDR3 region: CASSHQGLVDEQFF. The CDR3 bases are TGTGCCAGCAGCCACCAAGGACTAGTAGATGAGCAGTTCTTC.

This clonotype was seen a handful of times. CDR3 bases: TGTGCCAGCAGTTCGAGACAGGGAGGGTTAGAGACCCAGTACTTC. As protein: CASSSRQGGLETQYF. The J gene is TRBJ2-5, the V gene TRBV6-5; D assignment may be TRBD1 or TRBD2 (7 bases each). The CDR3 sequence is 15 residues long. V dropped 4 bases and J dropped 4 bases, with 16 bases sitting between them. Germline-derived CDR1 and CDR2 are MNHEY and SVGAGI.

This clonotype occurred many times. CDR3 sequence reads: CASVTGQGNSPLHF. The CDR3 DNA is TGTGCCAGCGTTACCGGACAGGGAAATTCACCCCTCCACTTT. The chain links TRBV28 to TRBJ1-6; 8 bases line up with TRBD1. CDR3 length: 14 amino acids. The ends lost 8 bases at V and 7 bases at J; junction bases unmatched: 7. CDR1 and CDR2 (germline): MDHEN, SYDVKM.

V usage is TRBV12-3 or TRBV12-4 and J usage is TRBJ2-1; TRBD2 aligns across 8 bases. Losses at the gene ends were 5 bases for V and 3 bases for J; bases not matched to a gene: 15. This CDR3 contains 18 residues. For the CDR3, the DNA is TGTGCCAGCAGTCCCCGCCCTGAAAAGCGGGAGAGCTACAATGAGCAGTTCTTC. Its translation: CASSPRPEKRESYNEQFF.

Many counts were recorded for this clonotype. The chain carries TRBV28 and TRBJ2-2, with a weak D call TRBD1 (6 bases). V was shortened by 5 bases and J by 0 bases, with 10 bases between the two germline ends. CDR1 is MDHEN and CDR2 is SYDVKM in the germline V gene. This CDR3 is 15 amino acids long. Here the CDR3 DNA reads TGTGCCAGCAGTGTAGGGGGTGCGAACACCGGGGAGCTGTTTTTT. Translation gives CASSVGGANTGELFF. Together with reference TRBV28 and TRBJ2-2, the CDR3 gives the full variable domain: DVKVTQSSRYLVKRTGEKVFLECVQDMDHENMFWYRQDPGLGLRLIYFSYDVKMKEKGDIPEGYSVSREKKERFSLILESASTNQTSMYLCASSVGGANTGELFFGEGSRLTVL.

The chain uses TRBV20-1 and TRBJ2-2; D is perhaps TRBD1 (5 bases). This CDR3 is 13 amino acids long. Germline-derived CDR1 and CDR2 are DFQATT and SNEGSKA (reference sequence). V lost 8 bases to trimming and J lost 0 bases, with 10 bases between them. The chain's CDR3 is CSTTVANTGELFF. For the CDR3, the DNA is TGCAGTACGACAGTCGCGAACACCGGGGAGCTGTTTTTT.

The CDR3 loop reads CASSFGGATKNIQYF. In DNA form, the CDR3 reads TGTGCCAGCAGCTTCGGTGGCGCTACCAAAAACATTCAGTACTTC. The J gene is TRBJ2-4, the V gene TRBV7-2; D remains ambiguous. Between the trimmed V and J ends, which lost 3 bases and 2 bases, there was a span of 11 bases. Germline-derived CDR1 and CDR2 are SGHTA and FQGNSA. The CDR3 has 15 residues.